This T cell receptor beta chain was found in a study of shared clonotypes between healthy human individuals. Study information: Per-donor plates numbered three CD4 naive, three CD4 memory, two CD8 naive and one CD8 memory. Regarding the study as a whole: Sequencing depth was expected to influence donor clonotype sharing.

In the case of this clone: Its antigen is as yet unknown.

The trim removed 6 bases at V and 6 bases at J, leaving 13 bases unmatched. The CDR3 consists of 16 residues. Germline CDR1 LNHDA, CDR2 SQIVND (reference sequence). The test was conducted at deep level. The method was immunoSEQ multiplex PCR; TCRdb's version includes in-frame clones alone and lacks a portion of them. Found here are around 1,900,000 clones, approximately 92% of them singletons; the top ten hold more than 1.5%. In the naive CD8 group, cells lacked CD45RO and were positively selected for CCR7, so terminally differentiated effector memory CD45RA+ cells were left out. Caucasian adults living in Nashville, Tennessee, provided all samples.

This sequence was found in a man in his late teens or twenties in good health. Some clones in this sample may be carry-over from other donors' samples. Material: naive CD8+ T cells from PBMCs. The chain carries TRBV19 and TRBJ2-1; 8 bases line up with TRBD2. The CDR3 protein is CASSKPGLEGINEQFF. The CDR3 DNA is TGTGCCAGTAGCAAACCGGGACTAGAGGGCATCAATGAGCAGTTCTTC.